These 26 T cell receptor beta chains were all obtained from the same sample, sequenced in a study of T cells in Graves' hyperthyroidism and ophthalmopathy. RNA transcripts provided the source from which TCR beta CDR3 regions were amplified. RT-PCR in the first round (using the HTBI primer set) targeted the TCR CDR3. TCRdb ran MiXCR on the multiplex PCR reads and lists one entry per CDR3 protein. The table shows hundreds of thousands of distinct CDR3 sequences, with under 20% occurring only once. The specimen sequenced was blood. These receptors were taken from a woman younger than 45 with Graves' hyperthyroidism.

This clonotype was seen a handful of times. The V gene is TRBV2, the J gene TRBJ1-3, with D tentatively TRBD1 (5 bases). Trimming cost V 7 bases and J 3 bases, with 13 bases left between them. In germline, CDR1 is SNHLY, CDR2 FYNNEI. There are 14 residues in the CDR3. The chain's CDR3 is CASTMERGGNTIYF. In nucleotides, the CDR3 is TGTGCCAGCACCATGGAGAGGGGTGGAAACACCATATATTTT. The variable domain in full, with the rest retrieved from reference TRBV2 and TRBJ1-3, is EPEVTQTPSHQVTQMGQEVILRCVPISNHLYFYWYRQILGQKVEFLVSFYNNEISEKSEIFDDQFSVERPDGSNFTLKIRSTKLEDSAMYFCASTMERGGNTIYFGEGSWLTVV.

As regards this clonotype: A much larger clone lies a single base off, so this may be a read error. This chain connects TRBV27 to TRBJ2-7; possible D gene TRBD2, 5 bases. The CDR3 has 16 residues. CDR1 is MNHEY and CDR2 is SMNVEV in the germline V gene (reference sequence). The CDR3 coding sequence is TGTGCCAGCAGTCCTAGCCCGGGCCCGGTCCGCTACAAGCAGTACTTC. Translation: CASSPSPGPVRYKQYF.

The chain uses TRBV10-1 and TRBJ2-5, with 7 positions matching TRBD1. Germline V gene data show CDR1 as WNHNN and CDR2 as SYGVQD (reference sequence). This CDR3 region has 14 residues. The V gene end was trimmed by 3 bases and the J gene end by 3 bases; junction bases not matched to a gene: 4. As DNA, the CDR3 is TGCGCCAGCAGTGACCCCGACAGGGAAGAGACCCAGTACTTC. Its protein is CASSDPDREETQYF.

In this sample, this clonotype turned up many times. The gene calls are TRBV20-1 and TRBJ1-1, with a tentative D call TRBD1 (5 bases). Trimming cost V 2 bases and J 1 base, with 8 bases left between them. The CDR3 sequence is 13 residues long. Germline lookup yields CDR1 DFQATT and CDR2 SNEGSKA (reference sequence). The CDR3 reads CSARRTGNTEAFF. The DNA for the CDR3 is TGCAGTGCTAGAAGAACAGGGAACACTGAAGCTTTCTTT.

This clonotype occurred many times. J is TRBJ2-7 and V is TRBV2; D unresolved. CDR1 and CDR2 (germline): SNHLY, FYNNEI. The CDR3 is made up of 13 amino acids. V dropped 2 bases and J dropped 2 bases, with 7 bases sitting between them. The CDR3 DNA is TGTGCCAGCAGTGAACCTGGGACCTACGAGCAGTACTTC. This sequence encodes CASSEPGTYEQYF.

Only one count was recorded for this clonotype. A read error is possible here, since a much larger clone lies one base away. No conserved phenylalanine or tryptophan is present at the end of the CDR3, so a read error is the likely explanation. This sequence joins TRBV6-1 and TRBJ2-7; no reliable D call. Trimming took 7 bases from V and 1 from J, leaving 17 bases between them. The CDR3 covers 15 residues. Germline V gene data show CDR1 as MNHNS and CDR2 as SASEGT. CDR3 residues: CASTPDRTGSYEQYL. The DNA of the CDR3 is TGTGCCAGCACCCCCGATCGGACGGGTTCCTACGAGCAGTACTTA.

The sample holds many counts of this clonotype. J is TRBJ2-1 and V is TRBV5-1; 7 positions match TRBD2. Germline V gene data show CDR1 as SGHRS and CDR2 as YFSETQ. V shed 1 base, J shed 4 bases, and the junction held 5 bases outside the gene matches. The CDR3 runs 15 residues. The CDR3 loop reads CASSLPAGIYNEQFF. The CDR3 DNA sequence: TGCGCCAGCAGCTTGCCAGCGGGGATATACAATGAGCAGTTCTTC.

There are many counts of this clonotype. The chain couples TRBV7-2 to TRBJ2-3, with 11 nucleotides matching TRBD2. The CDR3 consists of 16 residues. Germline lookup yields CDR1 SGHTA and CDR2 FQGNSA. V lost 5 bases, J lost 2 bases, and 6 bases stayed unmatched. CDR3 sequence (DNA): TGTGCCAGCAGCCGGGGACTAGCGGTGATCACAGATACGCAGTATTTT. Its protein is CASSRGLAVITDTQYF. The variable domain in full, with the rest retrieved from reference TRBV7-2 and TRBJ2-3, is GAGVSQSPSNKVTEKGKDVELRCDPISGHTALYWYRQSLGQGLEFLIYFQGNSAPDKSGLPSDRFSAERTGGSVSTLTIQRTQQEDSAVYLCASSRGLAVITDTQYFGPGTRLTVL.

This chain connects TRBV19 to TRBJ2-7; D is unresolved. V was shortened by 3 bases and J by 3 bases, with 18 bases between the two germline ends. The germline CDR1 and CDR2 sequences are LNHDA and SQIVND (reference sequence). This CDR3 comprises 16 residues. CDR3 amino acids: CASSMYAVGGNYEQYF. As DNA, the CDR3 is TGTGCCAGTAGTATGTATGCTGTGGGCGGAAACTACGAGCAGTACTTC.

The chain has TRBV7-2 and TRBJ2-5; D perhaps matches TRBD1 (5 bases). V was trimmed by 8 bases and J by 2 bases, leaving 12 bases between them. CDR1 and CDR2 from the germline V gene are SGHTA and FQGNSA. CDR3 size: 13 residues. The CDR3 region is CASRRVSQETQYF. In DNA form, the CDR3 reads TGTGCCAGCCGCAGGGTTTCTCAAGAGACCCAGTACTTC.

This chain uses TRBV6-2 or TRBV6-3 with TRBJ2-7; no firm D call. From germline, CDR1 is MNHEY and CDR2 SVGEGT. The CDR3 consists of 12 residues. V lost 5 bases and J 4 bases, leaving 9 bases between the germline ends. CDR3 DNA sequence: TGTGCCAGCAGTCAACTAAAGTACGAGCAGTACTTC. This codes for CASSQLKYEQYF.

At least ten counts were recorded for this clonotype. The rearrangement joins TRBV7-2 to TRBJ2-1, with 8 bases matching TRBD1. The CDR3 loop spans 16 amino acids. Germline trimming cut 1 base from V and 6 bases from J; bases unmatched to any gene: 8. Germline lookup yields CDR1 SGHTA and CDR2 FQGNSA. The CDR3 DNA is TGTGCCAGCAGCTTAGTAGGACAGGGTATGAGCAATGAGCAGTTCTTC. Translation gives CASSLVGQGMSNEQFF.

The genes are TRBV5-4 and TRBJ2-5; TRBD1 matches 7 bases. Trimming at V came to 5 bases and at J to 4 bases, leaving 8 bases not matched to a gene. The CDR3 is 14 residues long. Germline CDR1 is SGHNT and CDR2 is YYREEE (reference sequence). This chain's CDR3 is CASSSTGVGETQYF. The DNA of the CDR3 is TGTGCCAGCAGTTCTACAGGGGTAGGAGAGACCCAGTACTTC.

This clonotype has a count of ten or more. The DNA is left out, because the CDR3 cannot be placed on it with certainty; the CDR3 is given as TCRdb lists it. The chain recombines TRBV28 with TRBJ1-2; the table's D call TRBD1 went unverified against the DNA. Germline V gene sequence: CDR1 MDHEN, CDR2 SYDVKM. The CDR3 length is 14 residues, termini included. This CDR3 is CASILEGHSYGYTF.

This clonotype was seen repeatedly, ten times or more. The CDR3 region is CASSYSPPAEAFF. CDR3 bases: TGTGCCAGCAGTTACTCCCCCCCCGCTGAAGCTTTCTTT. The rearrangement links TRBV6-2 or TRBV6-3 to TRBJ1-1; D gene unclear. Germline loops: CDR1 MNHEY, CDR2 SVGEGT. CDR3 length: 13 amino acids. V dropped 0 bases and J dropped 6 bases, with 8 bases sitting between them.

This clonotype has more than one count but fewer than ten. V usage is TRBV28 and J usage is TRBJ2-7, with D unresolved. V lost 6 bases and J 4 bases, leaving 13 bases between the germline ends. Per the germline V gene, CDR1 is MDHEN and CDR2 is SYDVKM. The CDR3 spans 13 residues. This chain's CDR3 is CASRNPLGYEQYF. The CDR3 DNA is TGTGCCAGCAGAAACCCCTTGGGATACGAGCAGTACTTC.

This clonotype was observed many times. The CDR3 DNA reads TGTGCCAGCAGACCTCAAGGACAGGGGTTTTTTCTCGTCAATGAGCAGTTCTTC. It is translated as CASRPQGQGFFLVNEQFF. The chain has TRBV6-2 or TRBV6-3 and TRBJ2-1; 9 bases agree with TRBD1. Germline CDR1 MNHEY, CDR2 SVGEGT. After removal of 6 bases from V and 6 bases from J, the junction contained 18 bases not matched to a gene. The CDR3 loop spans 18 amino acids.

The sample holds a few counts of this clonotype. The chain joins TRBV7-8 to TRBJ2-7; TRBD2 agrees at 9 bases. Germline V gene sequence: CDR1 SGHVS, CDR2 FQNEAQ. The CDR3 loop spans 16 amino acids. V gave up 0 bases and J gave up 3 bases; unmatched junction bases: 6. CDR3 sequence: CASSLATTSGYYEQYF. The CDR3 DNA sequence: TGTGCCAGCAGCTTAGCGACGACTAGCGGATACTACGAGCAGTACTTC.

This clonotype was observed a few times. This sequence may be a read error, since a much larger clone differs from it by one base. The chain links TRBV11-2 to TRBJ2-3, with D tentatively TRBD1 or TRBD2 (5 bases each). Per germline, CDR1 SGHAT and CDR2 FQNNGV. The CDR3 runs 16 residues. The V and J ends lost 8 bases and 2 bases respectively, with 20 bases between them. This CDR3 reads CASGPGTEVPTDTQYF. DNA for the CDR3: TGTGCCAGCGGCCCCGGGACCGAAGTCCCCACAGATACGCAGTATTTT.

The V and J genes are TRBV19 and TRBJ2-5; possibly TRBD2 for D (6 bases). Germline loops: CDR1 LNHDA, CDR2 SQIVND (reference sequence). CDR3 size: 14 residues. With 1 base removed from V and 5 bases from J, the gap between germline ends came to 11 bases. The CDR3 region is CASSIAGELETQYF. The CDR3 DNA is TGTGCCAGTAGTATAGCGGGAGAGCTGGAGACCCAGTACTTC.

This clonotype has just a few counts. The chain couples TRBV30 to TRBJ2-1; a weak D match, TRBD2 (6 bases). V was clipped by 3 bases and J by 2 bases, with 14 bases between them. This CDR3 is 15 amino acids long. Germline CDR1 reads GTSNPN; CDR2 reads SVGIG (reference sequence). CDR3 nucleotide sequence: TGTGCCTGGAGGTCCTTCGGGGGTCCCTACAATGAGCAGTTCTTC. Protein: CAWRSFGGPYNEQFF.

This clonotype appeared many times. The rearrangement uses TRBV12-3 or TRBV12-4 and TRBJ2-5; possibly TRBD1 or TRBD2 for D (6 bases each). The CDR3 contains 14 residues. V lost 6 bases, J lost 7 bases, and 18 bases lay in between. The CDR3 reads CASRDDSEGGTQYF. CDR3 coding DNA: TGTGCCAGCAGGGACGATAGCGAGGGGGGGACCCAGTACTTC.

This clonotype was picked up many times. The V and J genes are TRBV11-2 and TRBJ1-5; the match to TRBD1 covers 8 bases. Per the germline V gene, CDR1 is SGHAT and CDR2 is FQNNGV. Germline trimming cut 1 base from V and 2 bases from J; bases unmatched to any gene: 4. This CDR3 contains 16 residues. CDR3 loop: CASSLGLQGGNQPQHF. The CDR3 region has the DNA TGTGCCAGCAGCTTAGGGTTACAGGGGGGCAATCAGCCCCAGCATTTT.

This clonotype was detected only a few times. The chain couples TRBV5-1 to TRBJ2-5, with TRBD1 identical over 7 bases. V shed 0 bases, J shed 5 bases, and the junction held 10 bases outside the gene matches. The CDR3 covers 16 residues. Looked up from germline, CDR1 is SGHRS and CDR2 is YFSETQ. CDR3 DNA: TGCGCCAGCAGCTTGGGACCTACAGGGGCCGGGGAGACCCAGTACTTC. This encodes CASSLGPTGAGETQYF. The full variable domain, rest sourced from reference TRBV5-1 and TRBJ2-5, is KAGVTQTPRYLIKTRGQQVTLSCSPISGHRSVSWYQQTPGQGLQFLFEYFSETQRNKGNFPGRFSGRQFSNSRSEMNVSTLELGDSALYLCASSLGPTGAGETQYFGPGTRLLVL.

This chain connects TRBV6-1 to TRBJ1-1, with 7 bases aligning to TRBD1. The germline V gene encodes CDR1 MNHNS and CDR2 SASEGT. The length of the CDR3 is 12 residues. The junction had 6 bases not matched to a gene; V was cut back by 7 bases and J by 7 bases. Written as DNA, the CDR3 is TGTGCCAGCATCAAGGGGGCGGGTGAAGCTTTCTTT. Protein product: CASIKGAGEAFF.

There are a few counts of this clonotype. The gene calls are TRBV4-1 and TRBJ2-7, with TRBD1 as a possible D gene (6 bases). In germline, CDR1 is MGHRA, CDR2 YSYEKL. V was trimmed by 0 bases and J by 2 bases, leaving 14 bases between them. The CDR3 has 16 amino acids. CDR3 DNA: TGCGCCAGCAGCCAAGATTGGGACACCGCCGCCTACGAGCAGTACTTC. This gives the protein CASSQDWDTAAYEQYF.